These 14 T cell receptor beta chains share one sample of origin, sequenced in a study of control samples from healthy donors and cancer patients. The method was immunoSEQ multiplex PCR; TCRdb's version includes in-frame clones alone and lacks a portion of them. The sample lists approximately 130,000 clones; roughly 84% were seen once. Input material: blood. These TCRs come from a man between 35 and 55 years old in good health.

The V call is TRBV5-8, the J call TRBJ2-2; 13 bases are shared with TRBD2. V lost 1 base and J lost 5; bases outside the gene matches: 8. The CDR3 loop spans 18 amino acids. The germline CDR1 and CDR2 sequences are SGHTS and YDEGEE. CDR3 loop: CASSLRLAGGFSTGELFF. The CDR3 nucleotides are TGTGCCAGCAGCTTGCGACTAGCGGGGGGTTTTTCTACCGGGGAGCTGTTTTTT.

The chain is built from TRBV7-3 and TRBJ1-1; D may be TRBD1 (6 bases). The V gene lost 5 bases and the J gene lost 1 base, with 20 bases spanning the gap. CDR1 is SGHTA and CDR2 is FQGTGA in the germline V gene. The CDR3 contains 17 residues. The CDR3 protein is CASSPGGGGSRNTEAFF. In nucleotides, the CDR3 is TGTGCCAGCAGCCCCGGGGGAGGGGGTTCTAGGAACACTGAAGCTTTCTTT.

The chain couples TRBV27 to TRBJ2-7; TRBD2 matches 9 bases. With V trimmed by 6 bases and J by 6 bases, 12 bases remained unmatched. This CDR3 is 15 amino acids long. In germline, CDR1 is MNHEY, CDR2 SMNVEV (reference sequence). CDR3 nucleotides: TGTGCCAGCAGCGTAACTAGGCGGGGGGGCCCCGAGCAGTACTTC. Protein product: CASSVTRRGGPEQYF.

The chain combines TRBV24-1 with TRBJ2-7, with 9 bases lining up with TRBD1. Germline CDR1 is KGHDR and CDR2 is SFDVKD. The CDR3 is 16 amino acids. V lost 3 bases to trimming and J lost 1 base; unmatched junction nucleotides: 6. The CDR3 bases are TGTGCCACCAGTGATCGGGGAGGGACAGGGTCCTACGAGCAGTACTTC. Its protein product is CATSDRGGTGSYEQYF.

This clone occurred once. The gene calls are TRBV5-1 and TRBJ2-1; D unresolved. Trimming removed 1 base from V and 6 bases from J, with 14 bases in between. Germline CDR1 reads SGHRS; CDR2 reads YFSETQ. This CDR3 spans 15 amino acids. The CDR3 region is CASSLFQVDPNEQFF. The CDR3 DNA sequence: TGCGCCAGCAGCTTGTTTCAGGTCGATCCCAATGAGCAGTTCTTC.

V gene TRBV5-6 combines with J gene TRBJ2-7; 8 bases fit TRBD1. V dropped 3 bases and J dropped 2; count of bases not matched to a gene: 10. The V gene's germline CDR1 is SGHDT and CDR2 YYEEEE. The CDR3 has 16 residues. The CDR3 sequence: CASSWGPGQVTYEQYF. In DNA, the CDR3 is TGTGCCAGCAGCTGGGGACCGGGACAGGTTACCTACGAGCAGTACTTC.

CDR3 DNA: TGTGCCAGCTCAGTGGACAGTCGGCGGTATGGCTACACCTTC. The encoded protein is CASSVDSRRYGYTF. The chain links TRBV18 to TRBJ1-2; TRBD1 might be the D (6 bases). Germline-derived CDR1 and CDR2 are KGHSH and LQKENI. Trimming shortened V by 5 bases and J by 5 bases, and 15 bases separated the two germline ends. The CDR3 extends over 14 amino acids.

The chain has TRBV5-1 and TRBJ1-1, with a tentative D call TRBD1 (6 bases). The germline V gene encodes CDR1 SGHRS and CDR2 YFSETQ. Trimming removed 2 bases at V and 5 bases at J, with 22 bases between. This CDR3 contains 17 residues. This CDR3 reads CASSFPGPGAERTEAFF. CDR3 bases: TGCGCCAGCAGCTTCCCAGGGCCGGGGGCGGAGAGGACTGAAGCTTTCTTT. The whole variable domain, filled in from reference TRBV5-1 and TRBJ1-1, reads KAGVTQTPRYLIKTRGQQVTLSCSPISGHRSVSWYQQTPGQGLQFLFEYFSETQRNKGNFPGRFSGRQFSNSRSEMNVSTLELGDSALYLCASSFPGPGAERTEAFFGQGTRLTVV.

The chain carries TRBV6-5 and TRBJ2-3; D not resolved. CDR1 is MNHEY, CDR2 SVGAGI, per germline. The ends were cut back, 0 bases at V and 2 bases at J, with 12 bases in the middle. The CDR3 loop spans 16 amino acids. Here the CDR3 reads CASSYSAALNTDTQYF. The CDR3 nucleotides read TGTGCCAGCAGTTACTCGGCGGCCCTTAACACAGATACGCAGTATTTT.

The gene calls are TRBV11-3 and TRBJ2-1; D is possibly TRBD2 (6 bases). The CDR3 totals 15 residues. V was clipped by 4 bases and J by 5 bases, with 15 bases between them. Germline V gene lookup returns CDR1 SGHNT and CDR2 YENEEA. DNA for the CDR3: TGTGCCAGCAGCTCCAAGGCGGCGGGGAACAATGAGCAGTTCTTC. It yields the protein CASSSKAAGNNEQFF.

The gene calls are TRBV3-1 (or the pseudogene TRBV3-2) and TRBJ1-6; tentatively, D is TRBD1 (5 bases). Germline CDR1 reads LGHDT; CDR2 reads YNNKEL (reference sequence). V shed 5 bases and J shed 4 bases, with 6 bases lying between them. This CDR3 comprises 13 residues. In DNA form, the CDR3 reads TGTGCCAGCAGCGGGGGTTATAATTCACCCCTCCACTTT. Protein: CASSGGYNSPLHF.

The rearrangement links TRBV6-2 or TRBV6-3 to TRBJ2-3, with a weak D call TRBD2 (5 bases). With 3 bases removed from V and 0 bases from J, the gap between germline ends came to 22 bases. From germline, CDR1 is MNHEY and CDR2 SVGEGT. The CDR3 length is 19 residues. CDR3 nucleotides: TGTGCCAGCAGTTATCAAGTCGGGGTGGACGGACCTAGCACAGATACGCAGTATTTT. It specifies CASSYQVGVDGPSTDTQYF.

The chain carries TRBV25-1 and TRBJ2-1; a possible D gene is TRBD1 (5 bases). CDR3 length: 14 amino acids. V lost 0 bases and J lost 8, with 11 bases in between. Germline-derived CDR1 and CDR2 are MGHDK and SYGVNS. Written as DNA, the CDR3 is TGTGCCAGCAGTGAATATCCAGGGCTCGATGAGCAGTTCTTC. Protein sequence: CASSEYPGLDEQFF.

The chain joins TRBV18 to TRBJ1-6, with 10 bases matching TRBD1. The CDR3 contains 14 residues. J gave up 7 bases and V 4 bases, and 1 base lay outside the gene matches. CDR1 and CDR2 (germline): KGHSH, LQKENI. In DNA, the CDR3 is TGTGCCAGCTCACTGGGACAGGGGAATTCACCCCTCCACTTT. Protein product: CASSLGQGNSPLHF. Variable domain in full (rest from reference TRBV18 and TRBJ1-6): NAGVMQNPRHLVRRRGQEARLRCSPMKGHSHVYWYRQLPEEGLKFMVYLQKENIIDESGMPKERFSAEFPKEGPSILRIQQVVRGDSAAYFCASSLGQGNSPLHFGNGTRLTVT.